This T cell receptor beta chain was sequenced in a study of blood T cell repertoires in COVID-19. Study-wide context: T cells, B-cell-depleted T cells, or PBMCs provided the cDNA or gDNA that served as material.

Assay used: immunoSEQ multiplex PCR; TCRdb lists only in-frame clones, some missing. This sample has around 210,000 clones, with around 92% found just once. Two negative PCRs, clearance, or symptom resolution characterized the recovered Cohort 3 donors. The CDR3 covers 14 residues. CDR1 and CDR2 from the germline V gene are ENHRY and SYGVKD. V gave up 8 bases and J gave up 7 bases, with 20 bases separating them. This chain joins TRBV10-3 and TRBJ1-1, with D tentatively TRBD1 (5 bases). The receptor comes from a woman under 30 who had recovered from COVID-19. The sequencing input was PBMCs or T cells enriched from blood (not recorded which). The CDR3 DNA sequence: TGTGCCATCGATAAAGGCAGCGGGGACGGTGAAGCTTTCTTT. This gives the protein CAIDKGSGDGEAFF.